The source of this T cell receptor beta chain is a study of human T cells and chemical hapten exposure. This clonotype was recorded a few times. The CDR3 totals 11 residues. V lost 6 bases to trimming and J lost 6 bases, with 9 bases between them. Germline CDR1 and CDR2: LNHDA and SQIVND (reference sequence). Time point noted: patch test 2, 6 weeks after DPC sensitization. The sample's treatment: therapeutic diphenylcyclopropenone sensitization with weekly scalp DPC. Alopecia patients, 18 to 70 years old and DPC-suitable, served as donors. Whole blood that had not been fractionated was the source of extracted total RNA. Library preparation tagged each individual cDNA molecule with a unique molecular identifier. Original data processing: Sampled TCR counts reached a median of around 94,000 per sample, with values ranging from about 23,224 to 700,000. A single record per CDR3 protein comes from TCRdb applying MiXCR to the RACE reads. The V and J calls, along with clone size, are taken from TCRdb and not from the paper's own processing. The sample carries some 100,000 distinct CDR3 sequences, about 9.6% recorded once.

The sequencing here drew on whole blood, taken in connection with sensitization to the hapten diphenylcyclopropenone (DPC). The clonotype originates from a woman in her thirties or forties with alopecia areata. Some clones in this sample may be carry-over from other donors' samples. J is TRBJ2-7 and V is TRBV19; D is ambiguous. CDR3 residues: CASSSRSEQYF. CDR3 nucleotides: TGTGCCAGTAGCTCGAGGAGCGAGCAGTACTTC.